The T cell receptor (beta chain) described here comes from a study of blood T cell repertoires in COVID-19. In the study overall: The study drew acute and convalescent COVID-19 samples from the United States, Italy and Spain.

The germline V gene encodes CDR1 MNHEY and CDR2 SMNVEV (reference sequence). The CDR3 totals 14 residues. Trimming shortened V by 4 bases and J by 9 bases, and 13 bases separated the two germline ends. The protocol was immunoSEQ multiplex PCR, while the TCRdb copy is restricted to in-frame clones and leaves out a portion. The sample includes approximately 210,000 clones, approximately 86% of them seen just once. Sequencing input: peripheral blood. This receptor was identified in a man between 60 and 70 years old with COVID-19, enrolled during active disease. This chain connects TRBV27 to TRBJ1-6, with a possible D match to TRBD1 (6 bases). The CDR3 reads CASSSYEGGSPLHF. CDR3 sequence (DNA): TGTGCCAGCAGTTCGTACGAAGGGGGTTCACCCCTCCACTTT.